These 7 T cell receptor beta chains originate from one sample sequenced in a study of metastatic and nonmetastatic thyroid tumors (dated by TCRdb to 2018 to 2021). Receptors were amplified or captured by PCR. Sequencer: Illumina HiSeq 4000. TCRdb handled the public reads itself, with Q25 trimming in fastp and clone calling in MiXCR, and kept productive beta chains. A total of about 40,000 clones appear in this sample, about 16% of them only once. The ten largest make up less than 4.5% of the sample. No treatment had been received by any patient before thyroid surgery. The sequenced sample was blood. These receptor sequences come from a female donor with papillary thyroid cancer or a benign thyroid nodule (not recorded which). Some clones in this sample may be carry-over from other donors' samples.

As for this clone: This sequence may be a read error, since a much larger clone differs from it by one base. This chain links TRBV5-4 with TRBJ2-6; D possibly uses TRBD1 or TRBD2 (6 bases each). This CDR3 region has 15 residues. CDR1 and CDR2 (germline): SGHNT, YYREEE (reference sequence). V lost 0 bases and J 8 bases, leaving 12 bases between the germline ends. The CDR3 sequence is CASSLAGAGSNVLTF. The CDR3 nucleotides read TGTGCCAGCAGCTTGGCGGGGGCCGGGTCCAACGTCCTGACTTTC.

Many counts were recorded for this clone. The rearrangement links TRBV9 to TRBJ1-5; TRBD1 agrees at 8 bases. The germline gives CDR1 SGDLS, CDR2 YYNGEE. The CDR3 totals 13 residues. Trimming took 3 bases from V and 6 from J; bases not matched to a gene: 2. The CDR3 DNA sequence: TGTGCCAGCAGCGCACAGGGGGGTCAGCCCCAGCATTTT. It translates to CASSAQGGQPQHF.

This clone showed up many times. The chain has TRBV7-9 and TRBJ1-1; D ambiguous. The CDR3 covers 18 residues. Germline V CDR1 and CDR2: SEHNR, FQNEAQ (reference sequence). Trimming shortened V by 1 base and J by 4 bases, and 22 bases separated the two germline ends. The CDR3 spells CASSLVLGGRGMGTEAFF. CDR3 DNA: TGTGCCAGCAGCTTAGTACTAGGAGGCCGGGGTATGGGCACTGAAGCTTTCTTT.

This clone was observed a few times. The V gene is TRBV27, the J gene TRBJ1-1, with TRBD1 matching over 8 bases. The ends lost 6 bases at V and 2 bases at J; junction bases unmatched: 5. The length of the CDR3 is 14 residues. Germline CDR1 reads MNHEY; CDR2 reads SMNVEV (reference sequence). The CDR3 DNA sequence: TGTGCCAGCAGCCTACAGGGGGGTAACACTGAAGCTTTCTTT. Its protein is CASSLQGGNTEAFF.

This clone was found many times. The chain employs TRBV19 and TRBJ2-6; no clear D gene. Germline CDR1 and CDR2: LNHDA and SQIVND (reference sequence). The CDR3 runs to 15 residues. V shed 4 bases and J shed 0 bases, with 7 bases lying between them. The CDR3 region is CASSTGFSGANVLTF. The CDR3, as DNA: TGTGCCAGTAGTACAGGCTTCTCTGGGGCCAACGTCCTGACTTTC.

In its sample, this clone ranks as medium-sized. This chain uses TRBV2 with TRBJ2-7; no firm D call. The germline CDR1 and CDR2 sequences are SNHLY and FYNNEI. This CDR3 is built from 10 residues. V was shortened by 6 bases and J by 3 bases, with 3 bases between the two germline ends. The DNA of the CDR3 is TGTGCCAGCAGAAGCTACGAGCAGTACTTC. Protein: CASRSYEQYF.

This clone came up many times. CDR3 DNA: TGTGCCAGCTTTTGGACAGAGGGTAGGTACGAGCAGTACTTC. Amino acid sequence: CASFWTEGRYEQYF. This rearrangement joins TRBV19 to TRBJ2-7; D is possibly TRBD1 (6 bases). V dropped 9 bases and J dropped 4 bases, with 19 bases sitting between them. The V gene's germline CDR1 is LNHDA and CDR2 SQIVND (reference sequence). This CDR3 has 14 residues.